The entry below describes one T cell receptor (beta chain). Only a few counts were recorded for this clonotype. Its binding antigen is unknown. Base qualities were left out, and no much larger clone turns up one base away. The sample belongs to a study of T cells after yellow fever vaccination (dated by TCRdb to the late 2010s). Context from the whole study: The SMART-Seq v4 Ultra Low Input RNA kit was used to prepare libraries from fractions with low cell numbers. Blood was collected at multiple timepoints before and after primary and secondary immunization, and bulk PBMC replicates and cell subsets were isolated. Two healthy male donors, one aged 18 to 30 and one aged 30 to 40 years, made up the cohort. Bulk TCR alpha and beta repertoires were sequenced longitudinally to track T-cell clones before and after primary and booster YFV17D yellow fever vaccination. Overall study results and their limits: Computational filtering was required because FACS-sorted repertoires could contain abundant contaminating clonotypes from the bulk population. The study included only a couple of donors, which limits how far the findings can be generalized. Most clones expanded after primary vaccination (around 96% of CD4 and 88% of CD8) were re-detected after the booster, suggesting that broad memory maintenance occurred. The secondary T-cell response was found to be weaker but faster than the primary response, with a peak reached on day 5 rather than on day 15. A small fraction of clonotypes appeared in both the CD4 and CD8 compartments, likely as a result of convergent recombination.

Synthesis of TCR cDNA relied on 5'RACE template switching, a step that introduced a universal primer site along with unique molecular identifiers. cDNA synthesis was primed from both the TCR alpha and TCR beta constant segments. Library amplification used two PCR steps, and the second PCR step added sample barcodes and sequencing adapters. Libraries were sequenced on Illumina HiSeq 2500 (2x100 bp) or NovaSeq (2x150 bp). From the authors' description of their analysis: Demultiplexing of reads and collapsing into UMI consensus sequences were performed with MIGEC, and V(D)J alignment was carried out with MiXCR. Vaccine-responding clonotypes were defined with edgeR using replicate PBMC samples, requiring FDR below 0.01 and a log2 fold change above 5 up to day 15. Each bulk clonotype received a CD4 or CD8 identity based on whether the sequenced CD4 or CD8 repertoire contained that clonotype at higher abundance. TCRdb trimmed public reads at Q25 via fastp, called clones via MiXCR and kept in-frame beta chains. Rows matching on CDR3 protein sequence are summarized as one entry with the most common DNA and genes. TCRdb, not the original authors, processed these V and J calls. The sample contains approximately 300,000 distinct CDR3 sequences, about 9.5% of them found a single time. Roughly 18% of the sample lies in the top ten.

The intended sense of this specimen's treatment or condition label: live attenuated yellow fever vaccine strain. At each blood-draw timepoint, two biological replicates of bulk PBMCs were collected. PBMCs were isolated from peripheral blood using a standard Ficoll-Paque protocol. RNA was extracted with TriZol from bulk PBMCs, CD4 and CD8 fractions, and dextramer-positive and dextramer-negative fractions. Based on the germline V gene, the CDR1 and CDR2 sequences are SQVTM and ANQGSEA. At the junction V is shortened by 6 bases and J by 0 bases, with 12 bases in between. Counted from cysteine to phenylalanine, this CDR3 has 15 amino acids. Of the read, only the CDR3 DNA is kept; its 45 bases are in frame from base 1.

The sample in question was PBMCs, obtained on the day of the first yellow fever vaccination. The receptor's source is a young man who received the YFV17D yellow fever vaccine. The chain uses TRBV29-1 and TRBJ2-6; the D gene is not confidently resolved. The CDR3 reads CSVLTQLSGANVLTF. The nucleotide sequence reads TGCAGCGTCTTGACACAACTCTCTGGGGCCAACGTCCTGACTTTC.